One and the same sample provided the 5 T cell receptor beta chains below, sequenced in a study of human T cells and chemical hapten exposure. Time point specified: pre-sensitization, week 0. Treatment denoted: therapeutic diphenylcyclopropenone sensitization with weekly scalp DPC. Each CDR3 protein is one row after TCRdb ran MiXCR on the RACE reads. Altogether some 110,000 distinct CDR3 sequences are present, around 12% being singletons, with the ten largest covering 1.6%. The material sequenced was whole blood, taken in connection with sensitization to the hapten diphenylcyclopropenone (DPC). The receptors derive from a woman aged 50 to 65 with alopecia areata. Some clones in this sample may be carry-over from other donors' samples.

The table lists this clonotype with many counts. The chain couples TRBV7-2 to TRBJ2-5; D unclear. The CDR3 sequence is 14 residues long. Between the trimmed V and J ends, which lost 1 base and 5 bases, there was a span of 11 bases. Looked up from germline, CDR1 is SGHTA and CDR2 is FQGNSA. The CDR3 DNA is TGTGCCAGCAGCTTAGAATCTAGATTGGAGACCCAGTACTTC. Translating it yields CASSLESRLETQYF.

The genes are TRBV3-1 and TRBJ2-1; 9 nucleotides align to TRBD2. The CDR3 is made up of 19 amino acids. Germline CDR1 reads LGHDT; CDR2 reads YNNKEL (reference sequence). V trimming: 1 base; J trimming: 9 bases; junction bases outside the gene matches: 19. The CDR3 nucleotides are TGTGCCAGCAGCCAAGGGTCCCGAATAGGGCTAGCGGGGATTACTGAGCAGTTCTTC. Residues: CASSQGSRIGLAGITEQFF.

The chain is built from TRBV5-1 and TRBJ1-4, with D uncertain. V lost 4 bases to trimming and J lost 0 bases, with 13 bases between them. Germline CDR1 is SGHRS and CDR2 is YFSETQ. This CDR3 is built from 16 residues. The CDR3 sequence is CASSTTAGATNEKLFF. CDR3 DNA: TGCGCCAGCAGCACCACGGCGGGTGCAACTAATGAAAAACTGTTTTTT.

This clonotype was counted between two and nine times. V and J are TRBV11-2 and TRBJ1-4; maybe TRBD1 (5 bases). This CDR3 is built from 19 residues. Trimming took off 4 bases at V and 0 bases at J, with 21 bases between the two ends. CDR1 is SGHAT and CDR2 is FQNNGV in the germline V gene. In DNA form, the CDR3 reads TGTGCCAGCAGCTACGAAAAGACTCAGGGCCGCGCAACTAATGAAAAACTGTTTTTT. This translates into CASSYEKTQGRATNEKLFF.

This clonotype has just a few counts. V and J are TRBV5-4 and TRBJ2-2; 9 nucleotides line up with TRBD1. V lost 2 bases to trimming and J lost 2 bases; unmatched junction nucleotides: 7. The CDR3 covers 17 residues. Germline V gene data show CDR1 as SGHNT and CDR2 as YYREEE (reference sequence). The CDR3 region is CASSFPGTGINTGELFF. The CDR3 nucleotides read TGTGCCAGCAGCTTCCCCGGGACAGGGATCAACACCGGGGAGCTGTTTTTT.